The 10 T cell receptor beta chains below were found in one sample sequenced in a study of cytomegalovirus exposure and HLA in healthy donors. With 60 Vbeta and 13 Jbeta primers, the PCR was carried out. Produced via immunoSEQ multiplex PCR; TCRdb's table is partial and in-frame only. Seen here are 140,000 to 150,000 clones, 73% observed once, and the top ten hold approximately 1.6%. The sequenced sample consisted of PBMCs. The source is a woman aged 18-30 years in good health and CMV-seronegative.

V and J are TRBV21-1 and TRBJ1-1; TRBD1 is the table's D call and was not checked against the DNA. TRBV21-1 is noted as a pseudogene. This CDR3 region has 16 residues. In DNA, the CDR3 is TGTGCCAGCAGAGTCTTTCGAACAGGGAGGAACACTGAAGCTTTCTTT. Its translation: CASRVFRTGRNTEAFF.

This sequence joins TRBV11-2 and TRBJ2-7; D gene ambiguous. The CDR3 sequence is 14 residues long. Trimming pared 5 bases from V and 3 bases from J, leaving 14 bases between. The germline V gene has CDR1 SGHAT and CDR2 FQNNGV. For the CDR3, the DNA is TGTGCCAGCAGCGAACTGAGGCGAAACTACGAGCAGTACTTC. Translating gives CASSELRRNYEQYF.

V usage is TRBV5-1 and J usage is TRBJ1-1; 8 nucleotides match TRBD1. CDR3 length: 14 residues. CDR1 SGHRS and CDR2 YFSETQ come from the germline V gene. The V gene end was trimmed by 4 bases and the J gene end by 3 bases; junction bases not matched to a gene: 5. This CDR3 reads CASSTGQVYTEAFF. The CDR3 bases are TGCGCCAGCAGCACGGGACAGGTGTACACTGAAGCTTTCTTT.

The V call is TRBV6-5, the J call TRBJ2-7, with 7 bases matching TRBD1. The CDR3 is 13 amino acids. V shed 2 bases and J 3 bases; nucleotides not matched to a gene: 1. CDR1 and CDR2 from the germline V gene are MNHEY and SVGAGI. CDR3: CASSYGQVYEQYF. CDR3 coding DNA: TGTGCCAGCAGTTACGGACAGGTCTACGAGCAGTACTTC.

This clone was detected only a few times. J is TRBJ1-2 and V is TRBV5-6; TRBD1 might be the D (6 bases). Per germline, CDR1 SGHDT and CDR2 YYEEEE. The V and J ends lost 0 bases and 4 bases respectively, with 19 bases between them. The CDR3 covers 17 residues. CDR3 region: CASSLDRRGPGVYGYTF. CDR3 DNA: TGTGCCAGCAGCTTGGATCGCAGGGGCCCCGGAGTCTATGGCTACACCTTC.

The genes are TRBV5-4 and TRBJ1-2; 7 bases fit TRBD1. CDR1 is SGHNT and CDR2 is YYREEE in the germline V gene (reference sequence). This CDR3 region has 14 residues. J gave up 3 bases and V 3 bases, and 5 bases lay outside the gene matches. For the CDR3, the DNA is TGTGCCAGCAGCTCGTCGGGACAGTACTATGGCTACACCTTC. Translated, it gives CASSSSGQYYGYTF.

The J gene is TRBJ2-7, the V gene TRBV7-2; 9 bases are a match to TRBD1. The CDR3 runs to 15 residues. The trim removed 5 bases at V and 0 bases at J, leaving 5 bases unmatched. CDR1 is SGHTA and CDR2 is FQGNSA in the germline V gene. The CDR3 coding sequence is TGTGCCAGCAGCGCGGGGACAGGGAGCTCCTACGAGCAGTACTTC. Amino acids: CASSAGTGSSYEQYF.

This clone was seen a few times. This sequence joins TRBV7-8 and TRBJ1-5, with D hard to call. CDR1 SGHVS and CDR2 FQNEAQ come from the germline V gene. The CDR3 has 15 residues. Between the trimmed V and J ends, which lost 3 bases and 3 bases, there was a span of 12 bases. The CDR3 DNA is TGTGCCAGCAGCTTGCAACGCGGATTCAATCAGCCCCAGCATTTT. Encoded protein: CASSLQRGFNQPQHF.

J is TRBJ2-1 and V is TRBV14, with 9 bases matching TRBD2. The CDR3 is made up of 14 amino acids. Unmatched junction bases numbered 6, after V lost 4 bases and J lost 8 bases. The germline V gene encodes CDR1 SGHDN and CDR2 FVKESK. CDR3 amino acids: CASSLLAGRDEQFF. The CDR3, as DNA: TGTGCCAGCAGCCTGCTAGCGGGGAGGGATGAGCAGTTCTTC.

V and J are TRBV6-6 and TRBJ1-2; D is unclear. V was cut by 0 bases and J by 0 bases, with 11 bases left in between. This CDR3 is 16 amino acids long. Germline assignment: CDR1 MNHNY and CDR2 SVGAGI (reference sequence). Here the CDR3 reads CASSYSLWATNYGYTF. The CDR3 nucleotides are TGTGCCAGCAGTTACTCGCTTTGGGCTACTAACTATGGCTACACCTTC.